A selection of T cell receptor beta chains follows, all from one sample in a study of cytomegalovirus exposure and HLA in healthy donors. Measured with immunoSEQ multiplex PCR; TCRdb has only the in-frame clones, and not every one. The sample lists about 190,000 clones; roughly 12% were seen once. The material sequenced was PBMCs. Receptors were obtained from a man in his fifties or sixties in good health and CMV-seropositive. CDR3s include the opening cysteine and the closing phenylalanine or tryptophan.

>TRBJ1-1|TRBV7-2|15
CASSLGLSGYTEAFF
>TRBJ1-2|TRBV19|12
CASSMGGAGYTF
>TRBJ2-3|TRBV11-3|15
CASRSGVLEGDTQYF
>TRBJ1-1|TRBV5-5|13
CASSLDRVTEAFF
>TRBJ2-7|TRBV29-1|12
CSVEESAYEQYF
>TRBJ2-5|TRBV5-1|14
CASSFGRFLETQYF
>TRBJ2-1|TRBV6-6|15
CASSYSGGASNEQFF
>TRBJ1-1|TRBV28|14
CASSLGRSNTEAFF
>TRBJ1-1|TRBV19|12
CASSMYREEAFF
>TRBJ2-3|TRBV11-3|16
CASSLGAWDREDTQYF
>TRBJ1-5|TRBV28|12
CASYRGGQPQHF
>TRBJ2-3|TRBV4-1|15
CASSQEASRGDTQYF
>TRBJ1-2|TRBV6-5|15
CASSSTVRGYYGYTF
>TRBJ2-2|TRBV7-2|18
CASSIRGHSGAFTGELFF
>TRBJ1-2|TRBV18|14
CASSPLQGGYGYTF
>TRBJ2-1|TRBV2|14
CASSVTGGPPKPFF
>TRBJ2-7|TRBV11-2|13
CASSLGQRYEQYF
>TRBJ1-6|TRBV5-1|14
CASSPGTNNSPLHF
>TRBJ2-7|TRBV13|15
CASSLTGTGAYEQYF
>TRBJ2-3|TRBV5-8|15
CASSPLAGGTDTQYF
>TRBJ1-1|TRBV19|14
CASTPLGANTEAFF
>TRBJ1-6|TRBV7-8|15
CASSLGQVGSSPLHF
>TRBJ1-1|TRBV29-1|11
CSVYRNTEAFF